This T cell receptor beta chain was captured by sequencing in a study of T cell repertoires in cytomegalovirus infection (dated by TCRdb to about 2019). Some background on the complete study: The HLA type of each donor mattered for the analysis, because public TCR beta signatures pointed to carriage of CMV infection along with the matching HLA type. What the authors observed across the whole study: Cumulative frequency of public TCR beta family members discriminated carriers of CMV infection plus the relevant HLA type in this cohort and an independent 352-donor cohort. The ex vivo response was dominated by HLA-C-restricted CMV-specific TCR beta clonotypes, and the single most frequent clonotype in two of eight donors was supplied by these HLA-C-restricted clonotypes.

In this sample, this clonotype turned up a few times. No cognate antigen has been identified for it. One base away there is no much larger clone; base qualities are not given. CDR1 and CDR2, looked up from the germline V gene, are SNHLY and FYNNEI. There are 13 amino acids in the CDR3, from cysteine to phenylalanine inclusive. Just the 39-base CDR3 DNA is kept, in frame starting at base 1. Trimming accounts for 7 bases at V and 0 bases at J, while the number of junction bases matched to no gene is 2. Sequenced using an Illumina HiSeq 1500. The raw public data were reprocessed by TCRdb itself: fastp quality trimming at Q25, MiXCR clonotype calling, in-frame beta chains only. Each record represents a unique CDR3 protein, reported with the most common genes and DNA among its rows. The sample contains about 310,000 distinct CDR3 sequences, about a tenth of them found a single time. More than 2.5% of the sample belongs to the ten largest clones.

The rearranged chain carries TRBV2 and TRBJ1-1; TRBD1 lines up with 7 middle nucleotides. Sequencing input: PBMCs. The clonotype originates from a human donor in good health (CMV status not recorded). Some clones in this sample may be carry-over from other donors' samples. The CDR3 amino acid sequence is: CASTTGMNTEAFF. The DNA is as follows: TGTGCCAGCACGACAGGGATGAACACTGAAGCTTTCTTT.